Each of the 2 T cell receptor beta chains below was sequenced from the same sample in a study of long-term antiretroviral therapy in people with HIV. They ran version v3.0 of the immunoSEQ assay at survey level. TCRdb's table, derived via immunoSEQ multiplex PCR, lists solely in-frame clones and lacks some. In the table there are roughly 28,000 clones, 95% of which are singletons. Source: unsorted PBMCs, taken 5.3 years after starting antiretroviral therapy. The receptors stem from a man aged 25 to 45 with HIV.

Concerning this clone itself: The identical CDR3 is also encoded by other nucleotide sequences in the sample. The chain carries TRBV4-3 and TRBJ2-3; D gene unclear. Germline CDR1 is LGHNA and CDR2 is YSLEER. The CDR3 runs 14 residues. V dropped 1 base and J dropped 1 base, with 6 bases sitting between them. The CDR3 DNA reads as TGCGCCAGCAGCCAAGCGGGTGGCACAGATACGCAGTATTTT. This gives the protein CASSQAGGTDTQYF.

The J gene is TRBJ2-2, the V gene TRBV6-5; 9 bases map to TRBD2. Trimming at V came to 6 bases and at J to 5 bases, leaving 7 bases not matched to a gene. The CDR3 extends over 15 amino acids. The V gene's germline CDR1 is MNHEY and CDR2 SVGAGI. The CDR3 DNA sequence: TGTGCCAGCAGATTAGCGGGAGTTGGTACCGGGGAGCTGTTTTTT. It specifies CASRLAGVGTGELFF.